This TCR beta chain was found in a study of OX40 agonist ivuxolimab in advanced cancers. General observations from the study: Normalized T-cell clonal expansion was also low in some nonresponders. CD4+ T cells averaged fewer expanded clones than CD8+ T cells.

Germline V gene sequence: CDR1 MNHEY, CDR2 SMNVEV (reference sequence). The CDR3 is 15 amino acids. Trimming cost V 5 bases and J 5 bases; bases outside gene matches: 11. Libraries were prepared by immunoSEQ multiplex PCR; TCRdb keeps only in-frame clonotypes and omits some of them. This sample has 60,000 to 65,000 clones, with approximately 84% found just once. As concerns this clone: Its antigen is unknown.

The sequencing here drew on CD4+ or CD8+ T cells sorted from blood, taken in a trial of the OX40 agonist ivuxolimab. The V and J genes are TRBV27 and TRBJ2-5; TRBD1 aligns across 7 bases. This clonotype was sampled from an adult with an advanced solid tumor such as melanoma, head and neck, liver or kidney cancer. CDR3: CASSPWDRGVETQYF. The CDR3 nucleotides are TGTGCCAGCAGTCCTTGGGACAGAGGGGTTGAGACCCAGTACTTC.